The rows below give T cell receptor beta chains drawn from one sample of a study of T cell repertoires in cytomegalovirus infection. TCRdb analysed the reads with MiXCR anew, one entry per CDR3 protein. In the table there are 100,000 to 120,000 distinct CDR3 sequences, 30% to 35% of which are singletons. Their antigens are not known. The sequences come from CD8+ T cells from cultured PBMCs, collected from culture after CMV antigen stimulation. These receptors were collected from a human donor in good health (CMV status not recorded). Some clones in this sample may be carry-over from other donors' samples. Each CDR3 is given with its conserved first and last residue. D genes are given only for firm matches. Expanded clones get a size class; other rows say once, few or many, or leave the size out.

clone_size	d_call	cdr3_length	v_call	j_call	cdr3_nt	cdr3_aa
NA	NA	18	TRBV7-9	TRBJ1-6	TGTGCCAGCAGCAGAGAAGGACAGCGCAGCTCCTATAATTCACCCCTCCACTTT	CASSREGQRSSYNSPLHF
few	TRBD1	17	TRBV11-2	TRBJ2-1	TGTGCCAGCAGCTTAGTACTGGGACAGGGTGGACACAATGAGCAGTTCTTC	CASSLVLGQGGHNEQFF
few	NA	14	TRBV5-1	TRBJ1-1	TGCGCCAGCAGCTTGGCCGGAGAATTCACTGAAGCTTTCTTT	CASSLAGEFTEAFF
few	NA	11	TRBV29-1	TRBJ1-2	TGCAGCGTTCAGGGGTCGTATGGCTACACCTTC	CSVQGSYGYTF
NA	NA	15	TRBV7-3	TRBJ2-1	TGTGCCAGCAGCTTAAACCCGGCAGGGCGGAATGAGCAGTTCTTC	CASSLNPAGRNEQFF
NA	NA	13	TRBV7-4	TRBJ2-7	TGTGCCAGCAGCGACACAGGGAGCTACGAGCAGTACTTC	CASSDTGSYEQYF
many	TRBD1	17	TRBV7-8	TRBJ2-1	TGTGCCAGCAGCTTAGACAGGGGTAGGGTTTTCTACAATGAGCAGTTCTTC	CASSLDRGRVFYNEQFF
NA	TRBD1	15	TRBV7-6	TRBJ1-5	TGTGCCAGCAGCTCGGGACAGCCGCGGGGGCAGCCCCAGCATTTT	CASSSGQPRGQPQHF
few	NA	15	TRBV7-6	TRBJ1-1	TGTGCCAGCAGCATGTTGGACAGCCTGAACACTGAAGCTTTCTTT	CASSMLDSLNTEAFF
many	NA	14	TRBV6-1	TRBJ2-7	TGTGCCAGCAGTACACCTGACAGAAACTACGAGCAGTACTTC	CASSTPDRNYEQYF
NA	TRBD1	15	TRBV19	TRBJ1-1	TGTGCCAGTAGTATAGCACAGGGGGCGGGCACTGAAGCTTTCTTT	CASSIAQGAGTEAFF
NA	NA	11	TRBV2	TRBJ1-1	TGTGCCAGCAAGGGAAAGAGTGAAGCTTTCTTT	CASKGKSEAFF
NA	TRBD1	13	TRBV19	TRBJ2-7	TGTGCCACCCAGGACAGGTCGGACTACGAGCAGTACTTC	CATQDRSDYEQYF
NA	TRBD2	15	TRBV11-2	TRBJ2-1	TGTGCCAGCAGCTTAGGAGCGGGGGGCCTGGTTGAGCAGTTCTTC	CASSLGAGGLVEQFF
NA	NA	15	TRBV2	TRBJ1-6	TGTGCCAGCACAGGGAGCCGCTCCTATAATTCACCCCTCCACTTT	CASTGSRSYNSPLHF
NA	NA	15	TRBV4-2	TRBJ1-4	TGTGCCAGCAGCCAAGGTCCCCAGGGTTATGAAAAACTGTTTTTT	CASSQGPQGYEKLFF
once	NA	14	TRBV7-6	TRBJ1-1	TGTGCCAGCAGCCCGAGCCAACAGAACACTGAAGCTTTCTTT	CASSPSQQNTEAFF
many	TRBD1	18	TRBV12-3/TRBV12-4	TRBJ2-1	TGTGCCAGCAGTTACCCGGGACAGGGAGAGAAGGCCTACAATGAGCAGTTCTTC	CASSYPGQGEKAYNEQFF
NA	TRBD2	15	TRBV4-3	TRBJ2-7	TGCGCCAGCAGCCAAGATCGGGCTAGCGGCTACGAGCAGTACTTC	CASSQDRASGYEQYF
NA	NA	15	TRBV28	TRBJ1-5	TGTGCCAGCAGTTTAGATACAGGGTTTCGGCAGCCCCAGCATTTT	CASSLDTGFRQPQHF
few	TRBD2	16	TRBV7-8	TRBJ2-7	TGTGCCAGCAGCTTAACGGCTCGGGGGGGCCTTAACGAGCAGTACTTC	CASSLTARGGLNEQYF
many	TRBD1	13	TRBV12-3/TRBV12-4	TRBJ1-2	TGTGCCAGCAAGCCAGGGGGCGCGAGTGGCTACACCTTC	CASKPGGASGYTF
few	TRBD1	16	TRBV10-3	TRBJ2-3	TGTGCCATCAGTGAACGCCCCAGGGGGCCCACAGATACGCAGTATTTT	CAISERPRGPTDTQYF
NA	NA	14	TRBV4-1	TRBJ1-1	TGCGCCAGCAGCCAAACGCCTATGAACACTGAAGCTTTCTTT	CASSQTPMNTEAFF
NA	NA	16	TRBV4-2	TRBJ1-2	TGTGCCAGCAGCCAAGCGGGTAACACTGCTAACTATGGCTACACCTTC	CASSQAGNTANYGYTF
few	NA	12	TRBV7-6	TRBJ2-7	TGTGCCAGCAGCTTAAAGGGGAGTGAGCAGTACTTC	CASSLKGSEQYF
few	NA	14	TRBV6-2/TRBV6-3	TRBJ2-1	TGTGCCAGCAGCTTCGTGGGGTCCTACAATGAGCAGTTCTTC	CASSFVGSYNEQFF
many	NA	14	TRBV5-1	TRBJ2-7	TGCGCCAGCAGAATCGGCAGAGGGGCCTACGAGCAGTACTTC	CASRIGRGAYEQYF
NA	NA	16	TRBV9	TRBJ2-2	TGTGCCAGCAGGGGGCTAGCGCCCTCCGGCACCGGGGAGCTGTTTTTT	CASRGLAPSGTGELFF
NA	TRBD1	16	TRBV4-2	TRBJ1-5	TGTGCCAGCAGCCAGTACGGGACAGATAGCAATCAGCCCCAGCATTTT	CASSQYGTDSNQPQHF
NA	TRBD1	19	TRBV5-4	TRBJ2-6	TGTGCCAGCAGCTCATTTTTGAGACAGGGGTTCTCTGGGGCCAACGTCCTGACTTTC	CASSSFLRQGFSGANVLTF
NA	NA	15	TRBV2	TRBJ1-5	TGTGCCAGCAGTGAGATGGGGGATAGCAATCAGCCCCAGCATTTT	CASSEMGDSNQPQHF
NA	NA	13	TRBV4-1	TRBJ2-1	TGCGCCAGCAGCCAAGCCCGGGCCAATGAGCAGTTCTTC	CASSQARANEQFF
NA	TRBD1	14	TRBV7-2	TRBJ1-4	TGTGCCAGCAGCCCGGACAGGGCGTCCGAAAAACTGTTTTTT	CASSPDRASEKLFF
NA	TRBD1	18	TRBV7-4	TRBJ1-4	TGTGCCAGCAGCCGACGGGACAGCGTAGTCGCTCCTAATGAAAAACTGTTTTTT	CASSRRDSVVAPNEKLFF
NA	NA	17	TRBV7-2	TRBJ1-4	TGTGCCAGCAGCTCTCCCCCCCCGGGGGGAGCTAATGAAAAACTGTTTTTT	CASSSPPPGGANEKLFF
NA	TRBD1	13	TRBV6-5	TRBJ2-2	TGTGCCAGCAGTTACTCACGGACAGGGGGGCTGTTTTTT	CASSYSRTGGLFF
few	NA	13	TRBV6-8	TRBJ1-2	TGTGCCAGCAGACTGGGACCTAACTATGGCTACACCTTC	CASRLGPNYGYTF
NA	NA	22	TRBV7-5	TRBJ2-7	NA	CISVPEALELQGPRRLTYEQYF
few	NA	14	TRBV7-9	TRBJ2-1	TGTGCCAGCAGCTTGGAGAGCTCCTACAATGAGCAGTTCTTC	CASSLESSYNEQFF
NA	TRBD1	17	TRBV4-1	TRBJ2-6	TGCGCCAGCCTGGGGGAACAGGGGGGATTTGGGGCCAACGTCCTGACTTTC	CASLGEQGGFGANVLTF
many	TRBD1	16	TRBV7-2	TRBJ1-6	TGTGCCAGCAGCTATCAACAGGGGGTAGAGGGTTCACCCCTCCACTTT	CASSYQQGVEGSPLHF
NA	NA	17	TRBV12-3/TRBV12-4	TRBJ1-2	TGTGCCAGCACCGAATTCGCAGTGGGGGTTTGGTCGTATGGCTACACCTTC	CASTEFAVGVWSYGYTF
NA	NA	14	TRBV28	TRBJ1-1	TGTGCCAGCACTCCTGTTGGTCTGAACACTGAAGCTTTCTTT	CASTPVGLNTEAFF
NA	NA	18	TRBV4-1	TRBJ2-1	TGCGCCAGCAGCCAACTTACCCAGCAAGGGGGGTTTTTAGTTGGGCAGTTCTTC	CASSQLTQQGGFLVGQFF
NA	NA	11	TRBV6-1	TRBJ1-5	TGTGCCAGCAGTGCAGATCAGCCCCAGCATTTT	CASSADQPQHF
NA	NA	18	TRBV19	TRBJ1-1	TGTGCCAGTAGTGTAGCGGGCAGGACAACCTCTCTGAACACTGAAGCTTTCTTT	CASSVAGRTTSLNTEAFF
NA	NA	13	TRBV7-3	TRBJ2-7	TGTGCCAGCAGCTTAGGGTCGTACTACGAGCAGTACTTC	CASSLGSYYEQYF
few	NA	17	TRBV7-6	TRBJ2-1	TGTGCCAGCAGTCTCTTTTTGGAGGGGGGGGGCCGTAATGAGCAGTTCTTC	CASSLFLEGGGRNEQFF
NA	TRBD2	15	TRBV7-2	TRBJ2-3	TGTGCCAGCAGCTACTCACGGGAGGGTTGGGATACGCAGTATTTT	CASSYSREGWDTQYF
few	NA	14	TRBV6-1	TRBJ2-7	TGTGCCAGCAGTTACGGCGGGGACTCCTACGAGCAGTACTTC	CASSYGGDSYEQYF
NA	NA	17	TRBV4-1	TRBJ1-5	TGCGCCAGCAGCCCGCGTCACTTTGAAAAGGGCAATCAGCCCCAGCATTTT	CASSPRHFEKGNQPQHF
NA	NA	16	TRBV5-1	TRBJ1-3	TGCGCCAGCAGCTCGACCCCCGATGAAGCTGGAAACACCATATATTTT	CASSSTPDEAGNTIYF
NA	NA	14	TRBV2	TRBJ2-1	TGTGCCAGCAGGGACCCGACGGGGTTCAATGAGCAGTTCTTC	CASRDPTGFNEQFF
NA	NA	14	TRBV2	TRBJ2-7	TGTGCCAGCAGTGAATCCGACGGGACCTACGAGCAGTACTTC	CASSESDGTYEQYF
NA	TRBD1	15	TRBV19	TRBJ2-1	TGTGCCAGTAGTATTTCACTCGGGACAGTCAATGAGCAGTTCTTC	CASSISLGTVNEQFF
NA	TRBD2	15	TRBV27	TRBJ2-1	TGTGCCAGCAGTTTATTAGCGGGGGGGCAGGGTGAGCAGTTCTTC	CASSLLAGGQGEQFF
NA	TRBD2	15	TRBV7-6	TRBJ2-1	TGTGCCAGCAGCTTAGAAGGGACTAGCGACAATGAGCAGTTCTTC	CASSLEGTSDNEQFF
NA	NA	13	TRBV19	TRBJ2-1	TGTGCCAGTAGTCCCCCGTCGAGATTTCAGCAGTTCTTC	CASSPPSRFQQFF